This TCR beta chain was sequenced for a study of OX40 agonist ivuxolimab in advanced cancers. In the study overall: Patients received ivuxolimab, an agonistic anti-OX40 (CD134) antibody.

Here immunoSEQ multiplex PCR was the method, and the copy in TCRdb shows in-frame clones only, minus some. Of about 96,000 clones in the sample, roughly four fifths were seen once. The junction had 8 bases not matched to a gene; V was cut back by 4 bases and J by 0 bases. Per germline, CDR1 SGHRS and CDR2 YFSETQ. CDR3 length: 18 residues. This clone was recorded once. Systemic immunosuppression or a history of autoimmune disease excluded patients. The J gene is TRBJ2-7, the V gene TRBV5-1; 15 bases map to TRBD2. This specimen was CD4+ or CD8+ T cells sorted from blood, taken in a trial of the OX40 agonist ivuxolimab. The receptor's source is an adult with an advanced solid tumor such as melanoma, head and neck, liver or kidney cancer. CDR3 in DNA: TGCGCCAGCAGCCAAGGACTAGCGGGAGGGCTGAACTCCTACGAGCAGTACTTC. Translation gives CASSQGLAGGLNSYEQYF. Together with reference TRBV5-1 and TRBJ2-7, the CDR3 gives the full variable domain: KAGVTQTPRYLIKTRGQQVTLSCSPISGHRSVSWYQQTPGQGLQFLFEYFSETQRNKGNFPGRFSGRQFSNSRSEMNVSTLELGDSALYLCASSQGLAGGLNSYEQYFGPGTRLTVT.